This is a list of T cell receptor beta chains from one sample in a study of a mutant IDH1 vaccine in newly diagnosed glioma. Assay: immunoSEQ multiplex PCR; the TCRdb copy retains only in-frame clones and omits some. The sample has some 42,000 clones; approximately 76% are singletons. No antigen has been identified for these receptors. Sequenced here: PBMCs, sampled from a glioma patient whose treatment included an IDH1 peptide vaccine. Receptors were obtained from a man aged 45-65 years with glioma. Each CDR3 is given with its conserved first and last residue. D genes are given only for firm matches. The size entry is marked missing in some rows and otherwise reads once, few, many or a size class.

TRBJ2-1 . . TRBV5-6 TGTGCCAGCAGCTTTCGGAACAATGAGCAGTTCTTC CASSFRNNEQFF
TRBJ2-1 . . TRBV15 TGTGCCACCAGCAGAGATTCGCAGGGGTATGAGCAGTTCTTC CATSRDSQGYEQFF
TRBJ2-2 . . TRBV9 TGTGCCAGCAGCGTAACTCTTGCCACCGGGGAGCTGTTTTTT CASSVTLATGELFF
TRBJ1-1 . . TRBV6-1 TGTGCCAGCAGGACCGCCGGGACACCCGGGACTGAAGCTTTCTTT CASRTAGTPGTEAFF
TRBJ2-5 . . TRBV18 TGTGCCAGCTCACCGGGGCTTCAAGAGACCCAGTACTTC CASSPGLQETQYF
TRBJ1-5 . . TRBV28 TGTGCCAGCAGACCGGCAGGGGGCAATCAGCCCCAGCATTTT CASRPAGGNQPQHF
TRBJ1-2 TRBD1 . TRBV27 TGTGCCAGCAGTCAGGACAGGAACTATGGCTACACCTTC CASSQDRNYGYTF
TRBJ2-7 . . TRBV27 TGTGCCAGCAGTTTAGTGGGGCCCTCCTACGAGCAGTACTTC CASSLVGPSYEQYF
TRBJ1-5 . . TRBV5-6 TGTGCCAGCAGCTTGGGACAGGACTGGAATCAGCCCCAGCATTTT CASSLGQDWNQPQHF
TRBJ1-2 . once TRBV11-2 TGTGCCAGCAGCTTCCCCCAGGGTGGGGAGGATGGCTACACCTTC CASSFPQGGEDGYTF
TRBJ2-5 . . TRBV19 TGTGCCAGTAGTCCGACGAAAGGGGAGACCCAGTACTTC CASSPTKGETQYF
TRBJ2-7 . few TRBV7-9 TGTGCCAGCAGCTTTTCCTCCTACGAGCAGTACTTC CASSFSSYEQYF
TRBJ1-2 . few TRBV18 TGTGCCAGCTCATATGGGCTAGAGGATGGCTACACCTTC CASSYGLEDGYTF
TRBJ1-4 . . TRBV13 TGTGCCAGCAGCTTAGGCCGCAGGGAACTGTTTTTT CASSLGRRELFF
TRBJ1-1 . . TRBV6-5 TGTGCCAGCAGTTACTTGGGGGAGGTGAACACTGAAGCTTTCTTT CASSYLGEVNTEAFF
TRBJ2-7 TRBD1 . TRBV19 TGTGCCAGTAACAATAGGACAGGGAGTGATGAGCAGTACTTC CASNNRTGSDEQYF
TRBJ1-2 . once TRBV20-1 TGCAGTGCTAGAGTCAACTATGGCTACACCTTC CSARVNYGYTF
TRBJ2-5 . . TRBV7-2 TGTGCCAGCAGCTTGGGACTTCTTATTCAAGAGACCCAGTACTTC CASSLGLLIQETQYF
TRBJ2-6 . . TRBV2 TGTGCCAGCAGTGAAGCGGGGGACGGGACTGGGGCCAACGTCCTGACTTTC CASSEAGDGTGANVLTF
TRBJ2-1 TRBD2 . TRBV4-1 TGCGCCAGCAGCCAAGGCACTAGCGGGGGGGCCGCTACCTACAATGAGCAGTTCTTC CASSQGTSGGAATYNEQFF
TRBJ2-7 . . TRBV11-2 TGTGCCAGCAGCCTTGGGACGAACTACGAGCAGTACTTC CASSLGTNYEQYF
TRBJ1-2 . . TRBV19 TGTGCCAGTAGGGAAGGGGCCGCAAACCCTGGGGTCTATGGCTACACCTTC CASREGAANPGVYGYTF
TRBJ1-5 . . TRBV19 TGTGCCAGTAGTATAGTCGCCGATCAGCCCCAGCATTTT CASSIVADQPQHF
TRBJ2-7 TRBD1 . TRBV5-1 TGCGCCAGCAGCTTTCGACAGGGGGGCGAGCAGTACTTC CASSFRQGGEQYF
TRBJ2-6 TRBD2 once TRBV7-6 TGTGCCAGCAGCTCGCGAGCGGGGGCCCTCATCTCTGGGGCCAACGTCCTGACTTTC CASSSRAGALISGANVLTF
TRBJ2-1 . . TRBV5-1 TGCGCCAGCAGCTTGGACCGAACGGAGCAGTTCTTC CASSLDRTEQFF
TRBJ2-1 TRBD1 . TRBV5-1 TGCGCCAGCAGCCCCGAGACAGGGAAGAATGAGCAGTTCTTC CASSPETGKNEQFF
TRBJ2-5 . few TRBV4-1 TGCGCCAGCAGCCAATCGGCGGCAGCCCAAGAGACCCAGTACTTC CASSQSAAAQETQYF
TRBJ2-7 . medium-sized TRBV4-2 TGTGCCAGCAGCCAAGAGGGCCAGGCCTCCTACGAGCAGTACTTC CASSQEGQASYEQYF
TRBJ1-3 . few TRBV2 TGTGCCAGCAGGGCTGGAAACACCATATATTTT CASRAGNTIYF
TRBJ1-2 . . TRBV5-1 TGCGCCAGCAGCTTAAGGGGAGTCGACTATGGCTACACCTTC CASSLRGVDYGYTF
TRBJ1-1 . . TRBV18 TGTGCCAGCTCACCCTTGGAGACTGAAGCTTTCTTT CASSPLETEAFF
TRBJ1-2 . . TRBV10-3 TGTGCCATCAGTGAGTTACAGGGACGCGGCTACACCTTC CAISELQGRGYTF
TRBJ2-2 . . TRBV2 TGTGCCAGCAGTGAGAGGGCCGGGACCGGGGAGCTGTTTTTT CASSERAGTGELFF
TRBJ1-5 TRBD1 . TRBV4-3 TGCGCCAGCAGCCAAGAGGGTCCAACAGGGGGCGGCAATCAGCCCCAGCATTTT CASSQEGPTGGGNQPQHF
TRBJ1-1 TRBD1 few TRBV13 TGTGCCAGCAGCTTAGGCGGGGTCTGGACAGGGACCACTGAAGCTTTCTTT CASSLGGVWTGTTEAFF
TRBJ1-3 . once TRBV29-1 TGCAGCGGGAGAAATCGCCCCCTTAAATCTGGAAACACCATATATTTT CSGRNRPLKSGNTIYF
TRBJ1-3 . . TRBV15 TGTGCCACCAGCAGATCCCGACGGTCCTCTGGAAACACCATATATTTT CATSRSRRSSGNTIYF
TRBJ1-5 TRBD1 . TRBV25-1 TGTGCCAGCAGTGAAACAGGGACAGCCAGCTTTTGGCCCCAGCATTTT CASSETGTASFWPQHF
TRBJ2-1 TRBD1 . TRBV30 TGTGCCTGGAGTGTGGGACAGAGCTCCTACAATGAGCAGTTCTTC CAWSVGQSSYNEQFF
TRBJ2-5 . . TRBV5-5 TGTGCCAGCAGCTTGGGCCCCTCCGAGGAGACCCAGTACTTC CASSLGPSEETQYF
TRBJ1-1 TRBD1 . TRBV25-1 TGTGCCAGCAGTCCAACCCTACTACTGCAGGGGGCCACTGAAGCTTTCTTT CASSPTLLLQGATEAFF